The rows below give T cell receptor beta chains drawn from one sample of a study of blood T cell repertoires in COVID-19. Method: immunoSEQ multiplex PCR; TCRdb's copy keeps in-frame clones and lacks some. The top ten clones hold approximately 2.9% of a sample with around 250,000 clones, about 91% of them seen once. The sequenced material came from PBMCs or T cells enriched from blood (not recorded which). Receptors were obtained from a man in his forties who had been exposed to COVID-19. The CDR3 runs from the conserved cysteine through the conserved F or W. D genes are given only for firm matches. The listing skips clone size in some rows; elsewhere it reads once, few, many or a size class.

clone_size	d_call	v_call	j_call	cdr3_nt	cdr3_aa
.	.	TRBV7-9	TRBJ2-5	TGTGCCAGCAGCCCGGGCCGACAGTCCGCACACCAAGAGACCCAGTACTTC	CASSPGRQSAHQETQYF
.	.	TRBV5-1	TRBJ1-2	TGCGCCAGCAGGTTAGACAGTAACTATGGCTACACCTTC	CASRLDSNYGYTF
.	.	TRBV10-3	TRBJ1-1	TGTGCCACCACCCCGAGGGAGGGGGGTGGGGTTGAAGCTTTCTTT	CATTPREGGGVEAFF
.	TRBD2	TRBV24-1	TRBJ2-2	TGTGCCACCAGTGATCCGAGTGGAGGGCTGACTAGCGGGATGAACACCGGGGAGCTGTTTTTT	CATSDPSGGLTSGMNTGELFF
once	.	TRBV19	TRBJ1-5	TGTGCCAGTAGTATAGATGGGACAAATCAGCCCCAGCATTTT	CASSIDGTNQPQHF
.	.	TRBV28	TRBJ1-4	TGTGCCAGCAGTAGTGCAGGGGCTAATGAAAAACTGTTTTTT	CASSSAGANEKLFF
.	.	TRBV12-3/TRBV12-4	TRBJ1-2	TGTGCCAGCCTCCGGGGGTCCTATGGCTACACCTTC	CASLRGSYGYTF
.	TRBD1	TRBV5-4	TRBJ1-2	TGTGCCAGCAGCTTGGGACAGGGTTCTAACTATGGCTACACCTTC	CASSLGQGSNYGYTF
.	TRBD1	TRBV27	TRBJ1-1	TGTGCCAGCAGTCCCCTCTTTGACACGGGACAGATGAACACTGAAGCTTTCTTT	CASSPLFDTGQMNTEAFF
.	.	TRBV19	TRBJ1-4	TGTGCCAGTACCCCACTACAGGGAGCAACTAATGAAAAACTGTTTTTT	CASTPLQGATNEKLFF
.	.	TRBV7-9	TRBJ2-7	TGTGCCAGCAGCCACTCCTACGAGCAGTACTTC	CASSHSYEQYF
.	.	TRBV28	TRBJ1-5	TGTGCCAGCAGACCTGGGACTTACAATCAGCCCCAGCATTTT	CASRPGTYNQPQHF
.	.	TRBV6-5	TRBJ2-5	TGTGCCAGCAGTTACCAGAAGAAAGAGACCCAGTACTTC	CASSYQKKETQYF